The 27 T cell receptor beta chains below were found in one sample sequenced in a study of shared clonotypes between healthy human individuals. Here immunoSEQ multiplex PCR was the method, and the copy in TCRdb shows in-frame clones only, minus some. Of 2 million to 2.5 million clones in the sample, less than 95% were seen once. The sequenced sample was naive CD4+ T cells from PBMCs. Subset indicated: CD45RA+ positively selected. These receptors were obtained from a man aged 18 to 30 in good health. Some clones in this sample may be carry-over from other donors' samples.

Of note for this clone: Without the conserved terminal phenylalanine or tryptophan, this CDR3 likely stems from a read error. The limits of the CDR3 on the DNA are not certain, so only TCRdb's listed CDR3 is given. The rearrangement links TRBV20-1 to TRBJ2-7; TRBD1, the table's D call, was not compared with the DNA. Germline V gene data show CDR1 as DFQATT and CDR2 as SNEGSKA (reference sequence). The CDR3 numbers 10 amino acids, ends counted. The CDR3 sequence: CSARGQGLIL.

As concerns this clone: Other DNA sequences in this sample translate to the same CDR3. The V gene is TRBV5-1, the J gene TRBJ2-7, with 10 bases fitting TRBD2. The CDR3 has 15 residues. Trimming removed 1 base from V and 2 bases from J; junction bases left unmatched: 3. The germline CDR1 and CDR2 sequences are SGHRS and YFSETQ. CDR3 protein: CASSLIAGGTYEQYF. The CDR3, as DNA: TGCGCCAGCAGCTTGATAGCGGGAGGCACCTACGAGCAGTACTTC.

This clone was recorded only once. The genes are TRBV28 and TRBJ2-3; tentative D call: TRBD2 (6 bases). This CDR3 has 15 amino acids. Germline CDR1 reads MDHEN; CDR2 reads SYDVKM. V was pared by 7 bases and J by 2 bases, with 16 bases between. The CDR3 DNA sequence: TGTGCCAGCACCCCGGGACTGTATATCACAGATACGCAGTATTTT. This sequence encodes CASTPGLYITDTQYF.

This clone was found once. The chain links TRBV27 to TRBJ2-1; TRBD1 is a possible D gene (6 bases). Trimming cost V 4 bases and J 9 bases, with 13 bases left between them. Germline CDR1 and CDR2: MNHEY and SMNVEV (reference sequence). The CDR3 length is 13 residues. The DNA for the CDR3 is TGTGCCAGCAGTTGGGGGCTCTTCGGTGAGCAGTTCTTC. It encodes CASSWGLFGEQFF.

In regard to this clone: The sample holds other DNA sequences that translate to the same CDR3. This chain links TRBV18 with TRBJ2-3; D is unclear. The germline V and J ends were trimmed by 6 bases and 0 bases, with 7 bases remaining between them. The CDR3 loop spans 13 amino acids. Germline V gene lookup returns CDR1 KGHSH and CDR2 LQKENI. This chain's CDR3 is CASSLSSTDTQYF. The CDR3 DNA reads TGTGCCAGCTCGCTTTCTAGCACAGATACGCAGTATTTT.

The gene calls are TRBV7-2 and TRBJ2-2; 11 nucleotides line up with TRBD1. Germline CDR1 and CDR2: SGHTA and FQGNSA. With V trimmed by 3 bases and J by 6 bases, 3 bases remained unmatched. The CDR3 has 15 amino acids. CDR3 region: CASSFGTGGPGELFF. The DNA for the CDR3 is TGTGCCAGCAGCTTCGGGACAGGGGGTCCCGGGGAGCTGTTTTTT.

Remarks on this clone: Other DNA sequences within the sample encode an identical CDR3. This rearrangement joins TRBV5-4 to TRBJ2-7; 11 nucleotides match TRBD1. Looked up from germline, CDR1 is SGHNT and CDR2 is YYREEE (reference sequence). V gave up 4 bases and J gave up 4 bases; unmatched junction bases: 4. The CDR3 spans 14 residues. The CDR3 is CASSQGQGGYEQYF. CDR3 coding DNA: TGTGCCAGCAGCCAGGGACAGGGGGGGTACGAGCAGTACTTC.

The chain links TRBV9 to TRBJ1-2; 8 bases are a match to TRBD1. This CDR3 region has 15 residues. Germline loops: CDR1 SGDLS, CDR2 YYNGEE. The V gene end was trimmed by 3 bases and the J gene end by 3 bases; junction bases not matched to a gene: 7. Written as DNA, the CDR3 is TGTGCCAGCAGCGCCGTGACAGGGGTGGACTATGGCTACACCTTC. Its translation: CASSAVTGVDYGYTF.

The rearrangement joins TRBV9 to TRBJ2-3; D ambiguous. There are 15 residues in the CDR3. Germline V lookup: CDR1 SGDLS, CDR2 YYNGEE. With 4 bases removed from V and 2 bases from J, the gap between germline ends came to 14 bases. CDR3 in DNA: TGTGCCAGCAGCCCGAATACGTGGACCACAGATACGCAGTATTTT. As protein: CASSPNTWTTDTQYF.

The chain combines TRBV9 with TRBJ2-2, with 12 bases identical to TRBD2. This CDR3 has 16 residues. CDR1 and CDR2 (germline): SGDLS, YYNGEE. The trim removed 3 bases at V and 2 bases at J, leaving 2 bases unmatched. CDR3 region: CASSATSGSNTGELFF. CDR3 DNA: TGTGCCAGCAGCGCGACTAGCGGGAGTAACACCGGGGAGCTGTTTTTT.

This chain uses TRBV7-9 with TRBJ2-7; a possible D gene is TRBD1 (5 bases). Germline lookup yields CDR1 SEHNR and CDR2 FQNEAQ (reference sequence). V lost 5 bases and J 5 bases, leaving 16 bases between the germline ends. The CDR3 extends over 14 amino acids. The CDR3 sequence is CASSRPPGPDEQYF. CDR3 in DNA: TGTGCCAGCAGCCGGCCCCCAGGGCCGGACGAGCAGTACTTC.

The chain links TRBV30 to TRBJ1-2; a possible D gene is TRBD1 (5 bases). V was clipped by 5 bases and J by 7 bases, with 11 bases between them. Germline V CDR1 and CDR2: GTSNPN, SVGIG (reference sequence). This CDR3 comprises 11 residues. The chain's CDR3 is CAWWGDFGYTF. As DNA, the CDR3 is TGTGCCTGGTGGGGCGACTTTGGCTACACCTTC.

The chain carries TRBV29-1 and TRBJ1-2, with TRBD1 matching over 9 bases. Looked up from germline, CDR1 is SQVTM and CDR2 is ANQGSEA. V lost 7 bases, J lost 6 bases, and 9 bases stayed unmatched. The length of the CDR3 is 13 residues. The CDR3 here is CSAGDREGDGYTF. As DNA, the CDR3 is TGCAGCGCCGGGGACAGGGAGGGAGATGGCTACACCTTC.

This chain joins TRBV15 and TRBJ1-2; D gene uncertain. Germline values: CDR1 LNHNV, CDR2 YYDKDF (reference sequence). The CDR3 covers 15 residues. Trimming removed 3 bases from V and 5 bases from J, with 16 bases in between. This CDR3 reads CATSRGGPNTYGYTF. In DNA form, the CDR3 reads TGTGCCACCAGCAGGGGAGGACCGAACACATATGGCTACACCTTC.

The chain joins TRBV5-8 to TRBJ2-1; D remains unclear. CDR3 size: 15 residues. Per germline, CDR1 SGHTS and CDR2 YDEGEE. Trimming cost V 0 bases and J 3 bases, with 10 bases left between them. CDR3 in amino acids: CASSLGSYLYNEQFF. The CDR3 DNA reads as TGTGCCAGCAGCTTGGGCTCCTACCTCTACAATGAGCAGTTCTTC.

The table lists this clone with a count of one. The genes are TRBV2 and TRBJ2-6; D remains unclear. With 7 bases removed from V and 3 bases from J, the gap between germline ends came to 13 bases. Germline CDR1 SNHLY, CDR2 FYNNEI. CDR3 length equals 15 residues. CDR3 coding DNA: TGTGCCAGCACCCCGCCGGCCGGTGGGGCCAACGTCCTGACTTTC. This translates into CASTPPAGGANVLTF.

The chain joins TRBV7-2 to TRBJ2-3, with 10 bases lining up with TRBD2. The CDR3 extends over 15 amino acids. The germline V gene encodes CDR1 SGHTA and CDR2 FQGNSA. V was clipped by 3 bases and J by 5 bases; unmatched bases: 5. This chain's CDR3 is CASSFTSGMGDTQYF. The CDR3 nucleotides read TGTGCCAGCAGCTTCACTAGCGGGATGGGAGATACGCAGTATTTT. The variable domain in full, with the rest retrieved from reference TRBV7-2 and TRBJ2-3, is GAGVSQSPSNKVTEKGKDVELRCDPISGHTALYWYRQSLGQGLEFLIYFQGNSAPDKSGLPSDRFSAERTGGSVSTLTIQRTQQEDSAVYLCASSFTSGMGDTQYFGPGTRLTVL.

The CDR3 DNA reads as TGCGCCAGCAGCCGGGAGGCCACCTTCTCTGGAAACACCATATATTTT. Translating it yields CASSREATFSGNTIYF. The V gene is TRBV4-3, the J gene TRBJ1-3; D ambiguous. Trimming cost V 4 bases and J 0 bases, with 13 bases left between them. From germline, CDR1 is LGHNA and CDR2 YSLEER. This CDR3 has 16 amino acids.

This rearrangement joins TRBV28 to TRBJ1-2; D might be TRBD1 (5 bases). The CDR3 consists of 13 residues. Looked up from germline, CDR1 is MDHEN and CDR2 is SYDVKM. Trimming left V 6 bases short and J 6 bases short, with 14 bases between. The CDR3 reads CASSSQGYNGYTF. The CDR3 DNA follows: TGTGCCAGCAGCTCCCAGGGATATAATGGCTACACCTTC.

The J gene is TRBJ2-2, the V gene TRBV7-9; unclear D gene. The CDR3 sequence is 15 residues long. Trimming left V 8 bases short and J 1 base short, with 14 bases between. Germline V CDR1 and CDR2: SEHNR, FQNEAQ (reference sequence). The CDR3: CASRPSALNTGELFF. CDR3 bases: TGTGCCAGCCGGCCGTCAGCCCTGAACACCGGGGAGCTGTTTTTT.

The genes are TRBV28 and TRBJ2-1; D uncertain. Between the trimmed V and J ends, which lost 6 bases and 9 bases, there was a span of 24 bases. The CDR3 sequence is 16 residues long. Germline loops: CDR1 MDHEN, CDR2 SYDVKM. The CDR3 is CASSIFGTGRTGEQFF. In DNA form, the CDR3 reads TGTGCCAGCAGCATCTTTGGTACGGGCCGAACGGGTGAGCAGTTCTTC. The full variable domain, in which reference TRBV28 and TRBJ2-1 provide the parts outside the CDR3, is DVKVTQSSRYLVKRTGEKVFLECVQDMDHENMFWYRQDPGLGLRLIYFSYDVKMKEKGDIPEGYSVSREKKERFSLILESASTNQTSMYLCASSIFGTGRTGEQFFGPGTRLTVL.

The CDR3 region is CASSLWGQGLYEQYF. In DNA, the CDR3 is TGTGCCAGCAGTTTATGGGGACAGGGACTCTACGAGCAGTACTTC. This chain links TRBV28 with TRBJ2-7, with 9 bases lining up with TRBD1. The CDR3 runs to 15 residues. The V segment lost 0 bases and the J segment 3 bases; nucleotides outside the gene matches: 3. Germline-derived CDR1 and CDR2 are MDHEN and SYDVKM.

The V and J genes are TRBV30 and TRBJ1-3; D is unresolved. The CDR3 covers 12 residues. Germline V CDR1 and CDR2: GTSNPN, SVGIG (reference sequence). V lost 5 bases to trimming and J lost 5 bases, with 10 bases between them. CDR3 sequence: CAWEPSRNTIYF. DNA of the CDR3: TGTGCCTGGGAACCGTCTCGAAACACCATATATTTT. Full variable domain (outside the CDR3, taken from reference TRBV30 and TRBJ1-3): SQTIHQWPATLVQPVGSPLSLECTVEGTSNPNLYWYRQAAGRGLQLLFYSVGIGQISSEVPQNLSASRPQDRQFILSSKKLLLSDSGFYLCAWEPSRNTIYFGEGSWLTVV.

V usage is TRBV7-9 and J usage is TRBJ2-6; tentatively, D is TRBD1 (6 bases). The CDR3 loop spans 15 amino acids. V was cut by 5 bases and J by 2 bases, with 10 bases left in between. Germline V lookup: CDR1 SEHNR, CDR2 FQNEAQ (reference sequence). This chain's CDR3 is CASSRDITGANVLTF. The DNA for the CDR3 is TGTGCCAGCAGCCGGGACATTACTGGGGCCAACGTCCTGACTTTC.

V is TRBV5-1 and J is TRBJ2-1, with 8 bases fitting TRBD2. Germline assignment: CDR1 SGHRS and CDR2 YFSETQ. The CDR3 extends over 15 amino acids. Trimming took 4 bases from V and 10 from J; bases not matched to a gene: 13. The CDR3 nucleotides are TGCGCCAGCAGCGCCGGGACTAGGGTCCTGCGGGAGCAGTTCTTC. Protein sequence: CASSAGTRVLREQFF.

A few counts support this clone. This chain joins TRBV7-9 and TRBJ1-5; 9 bases align to TRBD1. CDR3 length: 16 amino acids. Germline V lookup: CDR1 SEHNR, CDR2 FQNEAQ (reference sequence). V was pared by 5 bases and J by 7 bases, with 12 bases of the junction left unmatched. CDR3 loop: CASSKTGDRVRQPQHF. The CDR3 coding sequence is TGTGCCAGCAGCAAAACGGGGGACAGGGTGAGACAGCCCCAGCATTTT. The complete variable domain, with remaining parts taken from reference TRBV7-9 and TRBJ1-5, reads DTGVSQNPRHKITKRGQNVTFRCDPISEHNRLYWYRQTLGQGPEFLTYFQNEAQLEKSRLLSDRFSAERPKGSFSTLEIQRTEQGDSAMYLCASSKTGDRVRQPQHFGDGTRLSIL.

The rearrangement links TRBV5-5 to TRBJ1-1; D may be TRBD1 (6 bases). Germline lookup yields CDR1 SGHKS and CDR2 YYEKEE (reference sequence). There are 13 residues in the CDR3. The V gene lost 4 bases and the J gene lost 6 bases, with 13 bases spanning the gap. CDR3 nucleotide sequence: TGTGCCAGCAGCCTCTCAGGGGTCGCTGAAGCTTTCTTT. Translating gives CASSLSGVAEAFF.